This TCR beta chain stems from a study of beta chain features in type 1 diabetes. Expressed TCRB transcripts were sequenced because the isolated RNA had all been reverse transcribed beforehand. Clones were read by immunoSEQ multiplex PCR, and TCRdb kept only the in-frame ones, dropping some. Among 300,000 to 350,000 clones listed, approximately 15% were seen once. Study results and caveats: When VDJ junctions were examined, type 1 diabetes patients showed fewer insertions and more deletions. Patients' naive, central memory and regulatory TCRB repertoires appeared more alike than those of healthy donors. PCR might favor shorter templates, but any such skew would affect patients and controls equally.

This clone turned up a few times. Its specificity is not known. The sequenced sample consisted of central memory CD4+ T cells from blood. The TCR originated in a man aged 25 to 40 in good health.

The CDR3 region has the DNA TGTGCCAGCTCACCGGGGGCTAGGGAGACCCAGTACTTC. Protein product: CASSPGARETQYF. This chain joins TRBV18 and TRBJ2-5; maybe TRBD1 (6 bases). The V end was cut by 3 bases, the J end by 5 bases, with 10 bases between. Germline lookup yields CDR1 KGHSH and CDR2 LQKENI. This CDR3 comprises 13 residues.